These 9 T cell receptor beta chains came from one sample sequenced in a study of CD8 T cells in Susac syndrome. About 0.45 to 1 ug RNA was reverse transcribed with random hexamers. Each CDR3 protein is one row after TCRdb ran MiXCR on the immunoSEQ multiplex PCR reads. The sample has about 120,000 distinct CDR3 sequences, 94% seen once. Sequenced material: CD4+ T cells from PBMCs. These receptors were taken from a human donor in good health.

V usage is TRBV5-1 and J usage is TRBJ2-2, with 9 bases fitting TRBD1. Germline CDR1 reads SGHRS; CDR2 reads YFSETQ. The CDR3 is 16 residues long. With V trimmed by 3 bases and J by 6 bases, 9 bases remained unmatched. CDR3 DNA sequence: TGCGCCAGCAGCTCAACAGGGGGCGCGGGGGCCGGGGAGCTGTTTTTT. Translating it yields CASSSTGGAGAGELFF.

The rearrangement joins TRBV7-2 to TRBJ2-5; D is possibly TRBD2 (6 bases). V was cut by 5 bases and J by 4 bases, with 17 bases left in between. The germline gives CDR1 SGHTA, CDR2 FQGNSA. This CDR3 is built from 15 residues. CDR3 residues: CASSIRRAGAETQYF. DNA of the CDR3: TGTGCCAGCAGCATCCGGAGGGCCGGGGCAGAGACCCAGTACTTC.

This chain uses TRBV7-2 with TRBJ1-2, with TRBD1 matching over 7 bases. V was pared by 5 bases and J by 5 bases, with 8 bases of the junction left unmatched. The CDR3 totals 14 residues. Germline CDR1 is SGHTA and CDR2 is FQGNSA. CDR3 sequence reads: CASSPGTVSYGYTF. The DNA of the CDR3 is TGTGCCAGCAGCCCAGGGACAGTATCTTATGGCTACACCTTC. Variable domain in full (rest from reference TRBV7-2 and TRBJ1-2): GAGVSQSPSNKVTEKGKDVELRCDPISGHTALYWYRQSLGQGLEFLIYFQGNSAPDKSGLPSDRFSAERTGGSVSTLTIQRTQQEDSAVYLCASSPGTVSYGYTFGSGTRLTVV.

This clonotype occurred once. V usage is TRBV30 and J usage is TRBJ2-1; possible D gene TRBD1, 5 bases. The CDR3 is 11 residues long. In germline, CDR1 is GTSNPN, CDR2 SVGIG (reference sequence). The V end lost 8 bases, the J end lost 4 bases, and 9 bases lay between the germline ends. The DNA of the CDR3 is TGTGCCCGGAAGGGGTACAATGAGCAGTTCTTC. Translation gives CARKGYNEQFF.

The chain is built from TRBV5-6 and TRBJ2-5; D is unresolved. The CDR3 contains 13 residues. Germline lookup yields CDR1 SGHDT and CDR2 YYEEEE. The germline V and J ends were trimmed by 3 bases and 5 bases, with 11 bases remaining between them. Here the CDR3 reads CASSYPPKETQYF. CDR3 DNA: TGTGCCAGCAGCTACCCACCGAAGGAGACCCAGTACTTC.

The CDR3 bases are TGCGCCAGCAGCCAAGAGCGAGGAGGGTCTCCCTACGAGCAGTACTTC. Amino acid sequence: CASSQERGGSPYEQYF. This chain uses TRBV4-3 with TRBJ2-7; a possible D gene is TRBD2 (6 bases). Deletions cut 0 bases from V and 2 bases from J, with 14 bases between. CDR3 size: 16 residues. The germline gives CDR1 LGHNA, CDR2 YSLEER.

The chain employs TRBV5-1 and TRBJ2-7, with D perhaps TRBD1 or TRBD2 (5 bases each). V gave up 8 bases and J gave up 0 bases, with 15 bases separating them. This CDR3 contains 14 residues. Germline V gene data show CDR1 as SGHRS and CDR2 as YFSETQ. The CDR3 region is CASVRDGSSYEQYF. CDR3 nucleotides: TGCGCCAGTGTACGGGACGGTAGCTCCTACGAGCAGTACTTC.

The chain combines TRBV11-3 with TRBJ2-5; D gene ambiguous. The length of the CDR3 is 15 residues. Trimming pared 11 bases from V and 1 base from J, leaving 20 bases between. Germline CDR1 reads SGHNT; CDR2 reads YENEEA. CDR3 residues: CAGRLTTPIQETQYF. The DNA of the CDR3 is TGTGCCGGCCGATTAACGACACCCATCCAAGAGACCCAGTACTTC.

The chain recombines TRBV4-3 with TRBJ2-7, with 8 bases identical to TRBD1. With V trimmed by 1 base and J by 7 bases, 12 bases remained unmatched. Germline V lookup: CDR1 LGHNA, CDR2 YSLEER. The CDR3 covers 16 residues. CDR3 amino acids: CASSQGEGQGVEEQYF. DNA for the CDR3: TGCGCCAGCAGCCAAGGCGAAGGACAGGGCGTGGAGGAGCAGTACTTC.